This T cell receptor beta chain was identified in a study of cytomegalovirus exposure and HLA in healthy donors. Study outcomes and limitations: CMV antigen specificity was confirmed in vitro for three CMV-associated chains. A list of approximately 160 TCR beta chains associated with cytomegalovirus was given. Despite most TCR sequences being rare, some public TCRs occurred in many donors.

V was pared by 2 bases and J by 5 bases, with 16 bases between. The CDR3 contains 16 residues. Germline lookup yields CDR1 LNHDA and CDR2 SQIVND (reference sequence). Sequenced by immunoSEQ multiplex PCR; TCRdb stores in-frame clones only, minus some. The sample includes 150,000 to 200,000 clones, about 81% seen only once; the top ten take roughly 1.2%. This clone was counted many times. Its specificity is unknown. Sequenced: PBMCs. V is TRBV19 and J is TRBJ1-5; D is undetermined. The sequence came from a woman in her 30s in good health and CMV-seronegative. The chain's CDR3 is CASSISVSGSHQPQHF. The CDR3 region has the DNA TGTGCCAGTAGTATAAGTGTGTCGGGTAGTCATCAGCCCCAGCATTTT.